One sample yielded the 29 T cell receptor beta chains listed below, sequenced in a study of identifying expanded T cells in peripheral blood. TCRdb keeps only in-frame clones here, not all; method: immunoSEQ multiplex PCR. The sample contains about 100,000 clones, around nine tenths of which appear only once. Sequenced input: blood. Receptors were obtained from a person aged 18 to 75 in good health.

The CDR3 sequence: CASSSNRGREKLFF. The CDR3 region has the DNA TGTGCCAGCAGCTCAAACAGGGGGAGGGAAAAACTGTTTTTT. This chain uses TRBV11-2 with TRBJ1-4; TRBD1 aligns across 8 bases. This CDR3 is built from 14 residues. V gave up 4 bases and J gave up 8 bases; unmatched junction bases: 6. Germline CDR1 reads SGHAT; CDR2 reads FQNNGV.

The V gene is TRBV2, the J gene TRBJ2-7, with D perhaps TRBD1 or TRBD2 (5 bases each). The CDR3 covers 14 residues. Germline CDR1 and CDR2: SNHLY and FYNNEI. The V gene lost 4 bases and the J gene lost 4 bases, with 14 bases spanning the gap. The CDR3 protein is CASSAKGTLYEQYF. The CDR3 nucleotides read TGTGCCAGCAGTGCGAAGGGGACGCTTTACGAGCAGTACTTC.

The rearrangement uses TRBV19 and TRBJ1-6; no reliable D call. Trimming took off 6 bases at V and 5 bases at J, with 11 bases between the two ends. The CDR3 runs to 14 residues. Germline V lookup: CDR1 LNHDA, CDR2 SQIVND (reference sequence). CDR3 in amino acids: CASSSGRNNSPLHF. The CDR3 DNA follows: TGTGCCAGTAGCTCTGGACGGAATAATTCACCCCTCCACTTT.

In its sample, this clone was seen a few times. This sequence joins TRBV11-2 and TRBJ2-3; D unclear. Trimming took 2 bases from V and 5 from J, leaving 5 bases between them. CDR1 is SGHAT, CDR2 FQNNGV, per germline. CDR3 length equals 12 residues. CDR3 nucleotide sequence: TGTGCCAGCAGCTTACGGGTAGATACGCAGTATTTT. This translates into CASSLRVDTQYF. The full variable domain, with the rest looked up from reference TRBV11-2 and TRBJ2-3, is EAGVAQSPRYKIIEKRQSVAFWCNPISGHATLYWYQQILGQGPKLLIQFQNNGVVDDSQLPKDRFSAERLKGVDSTLKIQPAKLEDSAVYLCASSLRVDTQYFGPGTRLTVL.

The genes are TRBV9 and TRBJ2-1, with TRBD2 matching 11 bases. This CDR3 comprises 16 residues. Looked up from germline, CDR1 is SGDLS and CDR2 is YYNGEE. Unmatched junction bases numbered 7, after V lost 4 bases and J lost 4 bases. CDR3 in DNA: TGTGCCAGCAGCCCTAGCGGGGGGACCATATACAATGAGCAGTTCTTC. Its protein is CASSPSGGTIYNEQFF.

This chain links TRBV19 with TRBJ1-1; D is uncertain. The CDR3 extends over 14 amino acids. Germline assignment: CDR1 LNHDA and CDR2 SQIVND (reference sequence). V was trimmed by 2 bases and J by 11 bases, leaving 18 bases between them. DNA of the CDR3: TGTGCCAGTAGTATATCTCGAGCGACGATGAAGGCTTTCTTT. This gives the protein CASSISRATMKAFF.

The V and J genes are TRBV12-5 and TRBJ1-4, with D perhaps matching TRBD1 (6 bases). The CDR3 is made up of 15 amino acids. V gave up 1 base and J gave up 7 bases, with 13 bases separating them. CDR1 and CDR2 from the germline V gene are LGHNT and FRNRAP. The CDR3 region is CASGLETGTFEKLFF. The CDR3 DNA sequence: TGTGCTAGTGGTTTGGAGACAGGAACCTTTGAAAAACTGTTTTTT.

V gene TRBV10-3 combines with J gene TRBJ1-2; D unclear. The CDR3 is 12 residues long. Trimming took off 0 bases at V and 8 bases at J, with 7 bases between the two ends. The germline V gene has CDR1 ENHRY and CDR2 SYGVKD. Here the CDR3 DNA reads TGTGCCATCAGTGAGTCTAAGGAAGGCTACACCTTC. Its translation: CAISESKEGYTF.

V gene TRBV2 combines with J gene TRBJ2-5, with 11 bases lining up with TRBD1. V was clipped by 6 bases and J by 4 bases; unmatched bases: 7. Germline V gene data show CDR1 as SNHLY and CDR2 as FYNNEI. This CDR3 is built from 15 residues. The CDR3: CASRSGQGARETQYF. Here the CDR3 DNA reads TGTGCCAGCAGGTCAGGACAGGGGGCTCGAGAGACCCAGTACTTC. The full variable domain, rest sourced from reference TRBV2 and TRBJ2-5, is EPEVTQTPSHQVTQMGQEVILRCVPISNHLYFYWYRQILGQKVEFLVSFYNNEISEKSEIFDDQFSVERPDGSNFTLKIRSTKLEDSAMYFCASRSGQGARETQYFGPGTRLLVL.

This chain joins TRBV6-5 and TRBJ2-1, with 7 bases aligning to TRBD1. CDR1 and CDR2 from the germline V gene are MNHEY and SVGAGI. The length of the CDR3 is 13 residues. The J segment lost 8 bases and the V segment lost 5 bases, leaving 6 bases of the junction unmatched. The CDR3 region has the DNA TGTGCCAGCAGTATACAGGGGTTCGATGAGCAGTTCTTC. Its translation is CASSIQGFDEQFF.

The CDR3 reads CASSFRQANTGELFF. The CDR3 DNA reads TGCGCCAGCAGCTTTCGACAGGCGAACACCGGGGAGCTGTTTTTT. The chain recombines TRBV5-1 with TRBJ2-2; maybe TRBD1 (6 bases). Per the germline V gene, CDR1 is SGHRS and CDR2 is YFSETQ. V gave up 2 bases and J gave up 0 bases, with 8 bases separating them. The CDR3 totals 15 residues.

The chain employs TRBV18 and TRBJ1-4, with 7 bases fitting TRBD1. Losses at the gene ends were 3 bases for V and 11 bases for J; bases not matched to a gene: 3. The CDR3 has 12 residues. Germline V gene sequence: CDR1 KGHSH, CDR2 LQKENI. CDR3 nucleotides: TGTGCCAGCTCACCCGACAGGGCCAAACTGTTTTTT. This gives the protein CASSPDRAKLFF.

The rearrangement joins TRBV6-4 to TRBJ2-1; 8 nucleotides agree with TRBD2. CDR3 length: 14 amino acids. From germline, CDR1 is MRHNA and CDR2 SNTAGT. V lost 3 bases to trimming and J lost 9 bases; unmatched junction nucleotides: 7. CDR3: CASSERGGRSEQFF. DNA of the CDR3: TGTGCCAGCAGTGAACGGGGGGGAAGGAGTGAGCAGTTCTTC.

This clone was recorded only once. The V gene is TRBV27, the J gene TRBJ2-1, with 9 bases lining up with TRBD1. Per the germline V gene, CDR1 is MNHEY and CDR2 is SMNVEV (reference sequence). The CDR3 spans 13 residues. The V and J ends lost 1 base and 12 bases, in that order; junction bases with no gene match: 4. This CDR3 reads CASSLYRGLGQFF. CDR3 bases: TGTGCCAGCAGTTTATACAGGGGGCTAGGGCAGTTCTTC.

V and J are TRBV5-6 and TRBJ1-3; TRBD1 is a possible D gene (6 bases). V lost 3 bases, J lost 0 bases, and 10 bases lay in between. The germline CDR1 and CDR2 sequences are SGHDT and YYEEEE. This CDR3 has 15 residues. The CDR3 nucleotides read TGTGCCAGCAGCTCACAGGGTGACTCTGGAAACACCATATATTTT. It encodes CASSSQGDSGNTIYF.

The chain combines TRBV7-2 with TRBJ1-1, with D unclear. Trimming shortened V by 1 base and J by 4 bases, and 16 bases separated the two germline ends. The CDR3 extends over 16 amino acids. Germline CDR1 SGHTA, CDR2 FQGNSA. The DNA of the CDR3 is TGTGCCAGCAGCTTAGTTTCGGGGTACGAGGGCACTGAAGCTTTCTTT. Protein sequence: CASSLVSGYEGTEAFF.

The CDR3 region has the DNA TGTGCCAGCAGTTTATTTCCGCGGGGTAACACTGAAGCTTTCTTT. It yields the protein CASSLFPRGNTEAFF. V usage is TRBV28 and J usage is TRBJ1-1; D is undetermined. Germline values: CDR1 MDHEN, CDR2 SYDVKM. Deletions cut 1 base from V and 2 bases from J, with 11 bases between. This CDR3 comprises 15 residues.

This clone showed up just once. This chain links TRBV5-1 with TRBJ2-5; no definite D call. Trimming cost V 2 bases and J 1 base, with 3 bases left between them. The length of the CDR3 is 12 residues. Germline V gene data show CDR1 as SGHRS and CDR2 as YFSETQ. The CDR3 loop reads CASSFGQETQYF. CDR3 in DNA: TGCGCCAGCAGCTTCGGCCAAGAGACCCAGTACTTC.

This clone came up a few times. This rearrangement joins TRBV5-6 to TRBJ1-2; D gene ambiguous. Germline V gene sequence: CDR1 SGHDT, CDR2 YYEEEE. The CDR3 length is 12 residues. The ends were cut back, 0 bases at V and 6 bases at J, with 6 bases in the middle. CDR3 sequence (DNA): TGTGCCAGCAGCTTGGGGGTAAATGGCTACACCTTC. Amino acid sequence: CASSLGVNGYTF.

The chain links TRBV7-9 to TRBJ2-2; 7 positions match TRBD1. The CDR3 sequence is 16 residues long. Per germline, CDR1 SEHNR and CDR2 FQNEAQ (reference sequence). V lost 6 bases and J lost 2; bases outside the gene matches: 9. The CDR3 is CASRSRGQANTGELFF. DNA of the CDR3: TGTGCCAGCAGGAGTCGCGGACAGGCTAACACCGGGGAGCTGTTTTTT.

The rearrangement links TRBV5-6 to TRBJ1-6; 7 nucleotides line up with TRBD1. Germline V gene lookup returns CDR1 SGHDT and CDR2 YYEEEE. J lost 8 bases, V lost 2 bases, and 1 base had no gene match. The CDR3 has 13 residues. In DNA, the CDR3 is TGTGCCAGCAGCTTTGACAGGGATTCACCCCTCCACTTT. Protein: CASSFDRDSPLHF.

The chain employs TRBV4-3 and TRBJ2-2, with 7 bases lining up with TRBD2. Germline V gene lookup returns CDR1 LGHNA and CDR2 YSLEER. This CDR3 has 16 residues. The ends lost 0 bases at V and 5 bases at J; junction bases unmatched: 6. CDR3 amino acids: CASSQDMGGETGELFF. CDR3 nucleotides: TGCGCCAGCAGCCAAGATATGGGGGGGGAGACCGGGGAGCTGTTTTTT.

The chain links TRBV5-6 to TRBJ2-5; possibly TRBD2 for D (5 bases). Germline V lookup: CDR1 SGHDT, CDR2 YYEEEE. CDR3 length: 15 amino acids. The V end lost 0 bases, the J end lost 1 base, and 10 bases lay between the germline ends. As DNA, the CDR3 is TGTGCCAGCAGCTTGGTCGGGGAGCTCCAAGAGACCCAGTACTTC. This encodes CASSLVGELQETQYF.

V is TRBV28 and J is TRBJ1-6, with 8 bases lining up with TRBD1. CDR1 is MDHEN and CDR2 is SYDVKM in the germline V gene. With 7 bases clipped from V and 8 bases from J, the junction kept 10 bases outside the gene matches. The CDR3 length is 15 residues. The CDR3 is CASNTDRVWYSPLHF. DNA of the CDR3: TGTGCCAGCAATACGGACAGGGTATGGTATTCACCCCTCCACTTT.

This chain joins TRBV4-3 and TRBJ2-1; D possibly uses TRBD1 or TRBD2 (5 bases each). V shed 0 bases and J shed 10 bases, with 10 bases lying between them. The CDR3 contains 13 residues. The germline gives CDR1 LGHNA, CDR2 YSLEER. CDR3: CASSQEPGTEQFF. The CDR3 DNA follows: TGCGCCAGCAGCCAAGAACCGGGGACGGAGCAGTTCTTC.

The chain couples TRBV29-1 to TRBJ1-4; 7 nucleotides match TRBD1. The CDR3 sequence is 13 residues long. The germline V gene encodes CDR1 SQVTM and CDR2 ANQGSEA. Unmatched junction bases numbered 2, after V lost 5 bases and J lost 2 bases. This CDR3 is CSVTGVTNEKLFF. The CDR3 nucleotides read TGCAGCGTTACAGGGGTGACTAATGAAAAACTGTTTTTT.

The V gene is TRBV20-1, the J gene TRBJ2-5; no definite D call. Germline lookup yields CDR1 DFQATT and CDR2 SNEGSKA (reference sequence). V was shortened by 4 bases and J by 2 bases, with 5 bases between the two germline ends. The CDR3 loop spans 11 amino acids. The CDR3 DNA is TGCAGTGCTAACCTACAAGAGACCCAGTACTTC. Encoded protein: CSANLQETQYF.

The chain recombines TRBV18 with TRBJ2-7; D is possibly TRBD2 (6 bases). Germline V gives CDR1 KGHSH, CDR2 LQKENI. The CDR3 consists of 12 residues. Trimming took 0 bases from V and 7 from J, leaving 7 bases between them. The CDR3 sequence is CASSPPGREQYF. The CDR3 coding sequence is TGTGCCAGCTCACCACCGGGGAGGGAGCAGTACTTC.

This chain uses TRBV6-5 with TRBJ1-1; D is possibly TRBD1 (5 bases). The length of the CDR3 is 13 residues. From germline, CDR1 is MNHEY and CDR2 SVGAGI. Trimming pared 7 bases from V and 3 bases from J, leaving 12 bases between. CDR3: CASTWGVDTEAFF. The CDR3 coding sequence is TGTGCCAGCACTTGGGGGGTTGACACTGAAGCTTTCTTT.